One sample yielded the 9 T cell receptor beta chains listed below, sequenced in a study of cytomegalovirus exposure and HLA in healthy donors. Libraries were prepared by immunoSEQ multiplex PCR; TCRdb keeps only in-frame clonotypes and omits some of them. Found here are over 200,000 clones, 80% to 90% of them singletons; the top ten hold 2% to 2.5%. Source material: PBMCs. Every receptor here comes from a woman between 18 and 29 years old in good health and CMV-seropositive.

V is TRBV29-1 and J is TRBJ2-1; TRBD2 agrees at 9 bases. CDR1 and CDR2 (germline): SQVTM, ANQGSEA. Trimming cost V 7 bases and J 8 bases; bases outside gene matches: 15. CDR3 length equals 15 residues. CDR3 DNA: TGCAGCGCAGCGACCCTAGCGGGACCCGGCGATGAGCAGTTCTTC. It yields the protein CSAATLAGPGDEQFF.

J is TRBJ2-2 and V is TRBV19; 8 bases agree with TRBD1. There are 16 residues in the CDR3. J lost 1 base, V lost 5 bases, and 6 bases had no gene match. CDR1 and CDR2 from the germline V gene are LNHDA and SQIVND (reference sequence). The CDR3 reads CASSLLGTGNTGELFF. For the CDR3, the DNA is TGTGCCAGTAGTCTCCTTGGGACAGGGAACACCGGGGAGCTGTTTTTT. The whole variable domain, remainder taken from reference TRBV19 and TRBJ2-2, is DGGITQSPKYLFRKEGQNVTLSCEQNLNHDAMYWYRQDPGQGLRLIYYSQIVNDFQKGDIAEGYSVSREKKESFPLTVTSAQKNPTAFYLCASSLLGTGNTGELFFGEGSRLTVL.

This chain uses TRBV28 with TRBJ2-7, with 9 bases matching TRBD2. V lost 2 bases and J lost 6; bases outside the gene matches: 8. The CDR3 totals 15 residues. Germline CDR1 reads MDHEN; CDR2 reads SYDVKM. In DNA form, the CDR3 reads TGTGCCAGCAGTTTAGTTAGCGGGAGTTGGGGCGAGCAGTACTTC. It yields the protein CASSLVSGSWGEQYF.

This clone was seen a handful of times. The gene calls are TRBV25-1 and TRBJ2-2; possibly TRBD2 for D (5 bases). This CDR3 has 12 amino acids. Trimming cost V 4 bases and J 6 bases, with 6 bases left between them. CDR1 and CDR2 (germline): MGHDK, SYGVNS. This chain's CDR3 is CASSVRAGELFF. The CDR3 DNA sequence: TGTGCCAGCAGTGTGAGGGCCGGGGAGCTGTTTTTT.

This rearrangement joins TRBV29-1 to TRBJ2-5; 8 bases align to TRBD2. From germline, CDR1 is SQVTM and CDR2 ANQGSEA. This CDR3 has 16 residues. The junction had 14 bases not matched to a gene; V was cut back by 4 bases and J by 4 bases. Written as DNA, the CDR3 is TGCAGCGTTGCGGGCGGGAGGCAGGGCGGTCGAGAGACCCAGTACTTC. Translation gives CSVAGGRQGGRETQYF.

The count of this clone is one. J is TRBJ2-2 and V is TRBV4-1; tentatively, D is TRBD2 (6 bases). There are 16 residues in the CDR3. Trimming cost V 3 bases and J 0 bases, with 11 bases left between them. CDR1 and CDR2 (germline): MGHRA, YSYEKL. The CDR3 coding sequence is TGCGCCAGCAGCCATTGGGCGGGAACGAACACCGGGGAGCTGTTTTTT. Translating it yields CASSHWAGTNTGELFF.

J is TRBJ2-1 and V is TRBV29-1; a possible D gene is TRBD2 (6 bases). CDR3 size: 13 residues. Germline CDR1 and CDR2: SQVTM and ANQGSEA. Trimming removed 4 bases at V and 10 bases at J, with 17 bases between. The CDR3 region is CSVGWRGEGEQFF. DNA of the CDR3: TGCAGCGTTGGATGGCGGGGCGAGGGGGAGCAGTTCTTC.

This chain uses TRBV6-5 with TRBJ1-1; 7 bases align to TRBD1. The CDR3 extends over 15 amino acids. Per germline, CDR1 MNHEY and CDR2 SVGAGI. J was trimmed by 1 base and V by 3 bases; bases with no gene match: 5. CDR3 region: CASSYWGQKNTEAFF. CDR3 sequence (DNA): TGTGCCAGCAGTTATTGGGGACAGAAGAACACTGAAGCTTTCTTT.

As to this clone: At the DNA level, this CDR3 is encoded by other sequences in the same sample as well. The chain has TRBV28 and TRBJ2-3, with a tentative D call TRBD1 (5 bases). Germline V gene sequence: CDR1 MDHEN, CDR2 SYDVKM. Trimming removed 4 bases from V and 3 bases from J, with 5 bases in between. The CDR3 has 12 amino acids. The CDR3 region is CASSSGTDTQYF. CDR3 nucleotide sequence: TGTGCCAGCAGTTCAGGGACAGATACGCAGTATTTT.